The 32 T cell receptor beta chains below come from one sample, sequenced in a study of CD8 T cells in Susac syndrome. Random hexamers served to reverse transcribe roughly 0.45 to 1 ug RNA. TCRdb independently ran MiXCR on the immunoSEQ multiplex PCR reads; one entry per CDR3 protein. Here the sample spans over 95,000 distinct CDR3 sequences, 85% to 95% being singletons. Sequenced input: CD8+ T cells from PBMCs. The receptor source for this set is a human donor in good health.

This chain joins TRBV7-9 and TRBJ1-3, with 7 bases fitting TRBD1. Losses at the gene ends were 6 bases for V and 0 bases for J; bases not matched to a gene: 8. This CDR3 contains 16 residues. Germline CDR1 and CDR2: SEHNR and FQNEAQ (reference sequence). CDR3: CASSWTGPTSGNTIYF. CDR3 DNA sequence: TGTGCCAGCAGTTGGACAGGACCGACCTCTGGAAACACCATATATTTT.

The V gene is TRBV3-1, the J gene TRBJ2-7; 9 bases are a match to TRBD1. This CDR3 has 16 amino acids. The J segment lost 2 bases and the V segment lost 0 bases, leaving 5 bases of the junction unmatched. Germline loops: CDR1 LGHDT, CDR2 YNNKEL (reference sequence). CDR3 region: CASSQEIGTGPYEQYF. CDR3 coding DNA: TGTGCCAGCAGCCAAGAAATCGGGACAGGGCCCTACGAGCAGTACTTC.

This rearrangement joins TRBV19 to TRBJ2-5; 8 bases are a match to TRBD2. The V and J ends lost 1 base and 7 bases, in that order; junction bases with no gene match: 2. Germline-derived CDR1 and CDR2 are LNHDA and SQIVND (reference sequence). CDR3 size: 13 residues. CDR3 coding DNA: TGTGCCAGTAGTATAGCAACTAGCGGGACCCAGTACTTC. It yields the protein CASSIATSGTQYF.

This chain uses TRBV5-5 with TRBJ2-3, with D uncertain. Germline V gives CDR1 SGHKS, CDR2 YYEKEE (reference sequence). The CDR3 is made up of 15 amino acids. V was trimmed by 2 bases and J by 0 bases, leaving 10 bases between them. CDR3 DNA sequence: TGTGCCAGCAGCTTAAGGGCCACTAGCACAGATACGCAGTATTTT. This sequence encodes CASSLRATSTDTQYF.

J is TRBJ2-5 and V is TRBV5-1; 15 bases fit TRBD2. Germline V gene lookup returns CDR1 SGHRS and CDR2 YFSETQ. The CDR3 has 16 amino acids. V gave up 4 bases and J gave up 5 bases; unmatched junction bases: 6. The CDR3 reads CASSLGLAGGSETQYF. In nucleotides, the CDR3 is TGCGCCAGCAGCCTTGGACTAGCGGGAGGGTCGGAGACCCAGTACTTC.

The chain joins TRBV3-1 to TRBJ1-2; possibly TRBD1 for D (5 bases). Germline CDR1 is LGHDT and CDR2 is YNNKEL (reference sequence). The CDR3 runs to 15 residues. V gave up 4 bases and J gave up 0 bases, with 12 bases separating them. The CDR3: CASSPSGTPNYGYTF. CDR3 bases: TGTGCCAGCAGCCCATCCGGGACCCCTAACTATGGCTACACCTTC.

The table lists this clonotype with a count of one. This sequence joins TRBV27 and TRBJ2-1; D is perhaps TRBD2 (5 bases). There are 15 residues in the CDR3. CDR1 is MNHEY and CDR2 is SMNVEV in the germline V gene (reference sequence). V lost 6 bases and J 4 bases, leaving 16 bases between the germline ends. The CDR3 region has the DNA TGTGCCAGCAGCCTATCCGAGCGGAGTTACAATGAGCAGTTCTTC. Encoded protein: CASSLSERSYNEQFF.

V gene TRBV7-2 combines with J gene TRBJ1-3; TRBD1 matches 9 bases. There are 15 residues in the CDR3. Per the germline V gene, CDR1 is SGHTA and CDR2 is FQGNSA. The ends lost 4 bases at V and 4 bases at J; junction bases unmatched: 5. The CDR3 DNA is TGTGCCAGCAGCTCACAGGGGGCGGGCGGAAACACCATATATTTT. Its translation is CASSSQGAGGNTIYF.

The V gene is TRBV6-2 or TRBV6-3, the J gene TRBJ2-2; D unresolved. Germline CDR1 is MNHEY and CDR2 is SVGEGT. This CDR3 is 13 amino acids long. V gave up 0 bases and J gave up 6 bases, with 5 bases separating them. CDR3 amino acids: CASSYSDPGELFF. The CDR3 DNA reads TGTGCCAGCAGTTACTCAGATCCCGGGGAGCTGTTTTTT.

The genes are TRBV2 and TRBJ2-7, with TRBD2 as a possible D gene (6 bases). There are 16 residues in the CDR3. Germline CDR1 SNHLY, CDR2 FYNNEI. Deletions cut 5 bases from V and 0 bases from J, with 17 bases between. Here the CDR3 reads CASSPTFSGHSYEQYF. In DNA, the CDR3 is TGTGCCAGCAGTCCCACCTTTAGCGGACACTCCTACGAGCAGTACTTC.

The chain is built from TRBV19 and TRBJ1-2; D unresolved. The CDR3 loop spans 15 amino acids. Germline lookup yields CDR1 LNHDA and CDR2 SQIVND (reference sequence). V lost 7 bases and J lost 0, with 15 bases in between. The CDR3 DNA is TGTGCCAGTATCCTGGGAGCCAACACTAACTATGGCTACACCTTC. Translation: CASILGANTNYGYTF.

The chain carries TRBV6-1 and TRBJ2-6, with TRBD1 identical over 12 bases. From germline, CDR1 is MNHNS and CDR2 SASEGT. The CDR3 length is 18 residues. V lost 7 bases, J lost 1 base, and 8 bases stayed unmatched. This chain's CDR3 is CASTRDRGLFSGANVLTF. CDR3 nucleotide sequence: TGTGCCAGCACTCGGGACAGGGGGCTCTTTTCTGGGGCCAACGTCCTGACTTTC.

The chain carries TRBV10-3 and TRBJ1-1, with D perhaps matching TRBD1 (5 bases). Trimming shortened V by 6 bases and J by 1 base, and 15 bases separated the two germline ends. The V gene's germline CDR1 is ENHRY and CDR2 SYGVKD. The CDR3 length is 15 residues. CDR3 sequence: CAIRAGTASNTEAFF. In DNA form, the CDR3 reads TGTGCCATCAGGGCCGGGACGGCCTCGAACACTGAAGCTTTCTTT.

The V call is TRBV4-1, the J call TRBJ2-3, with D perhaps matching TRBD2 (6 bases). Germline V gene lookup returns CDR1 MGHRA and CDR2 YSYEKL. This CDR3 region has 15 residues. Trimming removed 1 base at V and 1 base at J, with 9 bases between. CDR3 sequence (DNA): TGCGCCAGCAGCCAAGTGGGCGGGGGCACAGATACGCAGTATTTT. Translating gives CASSQVGGGTDTQYF.

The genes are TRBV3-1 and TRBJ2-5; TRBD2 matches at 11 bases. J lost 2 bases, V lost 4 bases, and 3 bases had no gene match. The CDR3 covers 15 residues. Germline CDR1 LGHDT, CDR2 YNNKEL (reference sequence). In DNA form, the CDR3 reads TGTGCCAGCAGCCGCGGGACTAGCGGACAAGAGACCCAGTACTTC. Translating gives CASSRGTSGQETQYF.

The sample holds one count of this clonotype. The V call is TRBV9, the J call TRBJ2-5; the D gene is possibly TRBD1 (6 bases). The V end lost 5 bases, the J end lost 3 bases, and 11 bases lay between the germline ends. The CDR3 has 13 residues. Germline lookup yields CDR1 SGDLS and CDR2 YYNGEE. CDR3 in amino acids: CASSTQGEETQYF. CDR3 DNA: TGTGCCAGCAGTACACAGGGTGAAGAGACCCAGTACTTC. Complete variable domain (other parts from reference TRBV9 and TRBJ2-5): DSGVTQTPKHLITATGQRVTLRCSPRSGDLSVYWYQQSLDQGLQFLIQYYNGEERAKGNILERFSAQQFPDLHSELNLSSLELGDSALYFCASSTQGEETQYFGPGTRLLVL.

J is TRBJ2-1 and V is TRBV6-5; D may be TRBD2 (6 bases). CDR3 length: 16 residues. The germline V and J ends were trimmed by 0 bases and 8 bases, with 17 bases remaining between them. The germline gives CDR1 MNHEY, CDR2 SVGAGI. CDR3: CASSYSIGGSGDEQFF. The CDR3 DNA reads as TGTGCCAGCAGTTACTCGATCGGGGGATCTGGGGATGAGCAGTTCTTC.

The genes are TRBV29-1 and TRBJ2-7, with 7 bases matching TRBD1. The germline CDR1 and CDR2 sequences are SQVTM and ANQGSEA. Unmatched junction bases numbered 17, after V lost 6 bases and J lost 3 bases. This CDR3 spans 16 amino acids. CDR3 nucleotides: TGCAGCGTCCTCTACGGAGGCCAGGGGGTCGTCTACGAGCAGTACTTC. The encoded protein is CSVLYGGQGVVYEQYF.

The CDR3 is CASSPSPFGGQGLGNQPQHF. In DNA, the CDR3 is TGTGCCAGCTCACCTTCACCTTTCGGGGGACAGGGGTTAGGCAATCAGCCCCAGCATTTT. The genes are TRBV18 and TRBJ1-5; TRBD1 agrees at 10 bases. The ends lost 3 bases at V and 2 bases at J; junction bases unmatched: 16. Germline V gene sequence: CDR1 KGHSH, CDR2 LQKENI. This CDR3 spans 20 amino acids.

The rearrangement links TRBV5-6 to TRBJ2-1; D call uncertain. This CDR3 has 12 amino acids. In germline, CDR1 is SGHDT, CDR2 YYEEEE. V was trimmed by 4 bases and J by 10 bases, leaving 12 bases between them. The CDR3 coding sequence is TGTGCCAGCAGCCTAGGCCGATCGGAGCAGTTCTTC. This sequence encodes CASSLGRSEQFF.

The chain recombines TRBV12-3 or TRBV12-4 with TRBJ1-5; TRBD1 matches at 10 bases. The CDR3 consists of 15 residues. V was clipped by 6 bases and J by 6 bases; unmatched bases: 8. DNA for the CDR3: TGTGCCAGCAGCAGGGGACAGGGGTTAGGTCAGCCCCAGCATTTT. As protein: CASSRGQGLGQPQHF.

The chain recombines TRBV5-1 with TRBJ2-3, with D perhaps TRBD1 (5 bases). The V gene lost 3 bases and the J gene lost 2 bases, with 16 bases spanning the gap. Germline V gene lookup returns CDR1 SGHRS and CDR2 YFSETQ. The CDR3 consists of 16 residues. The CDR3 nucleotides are TGCGCCAGCAGCTATCGACAGCCGGCAGCCACAGATACGCAGTATTTT. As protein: CASSYRQPAATDTQYF.

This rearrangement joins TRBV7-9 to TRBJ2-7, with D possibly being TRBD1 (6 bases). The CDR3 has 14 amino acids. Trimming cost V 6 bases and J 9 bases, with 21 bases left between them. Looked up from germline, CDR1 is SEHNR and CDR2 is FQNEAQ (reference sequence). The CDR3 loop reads CASSQGSLGFGQYF. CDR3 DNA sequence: TGTGCCAGCAGTCAGGGGTCACTCGGGTTTGGGCAGTACTTC.

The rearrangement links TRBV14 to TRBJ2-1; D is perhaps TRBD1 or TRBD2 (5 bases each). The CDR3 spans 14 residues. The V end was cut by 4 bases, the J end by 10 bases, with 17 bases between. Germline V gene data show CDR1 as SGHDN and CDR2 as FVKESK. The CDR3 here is CASSPHRGALEQFF. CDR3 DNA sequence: TGTGCCAGCAGCCCCCATCGGGGCGCGTTAGAGCAGTTCTTC.

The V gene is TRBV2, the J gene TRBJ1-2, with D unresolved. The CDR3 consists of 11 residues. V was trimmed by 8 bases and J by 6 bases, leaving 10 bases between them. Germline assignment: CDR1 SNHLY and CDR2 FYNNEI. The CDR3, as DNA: TGTGCCAGCGTCCTTTGGGATGGCTACACCTTC. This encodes CASVLWDGYTF.

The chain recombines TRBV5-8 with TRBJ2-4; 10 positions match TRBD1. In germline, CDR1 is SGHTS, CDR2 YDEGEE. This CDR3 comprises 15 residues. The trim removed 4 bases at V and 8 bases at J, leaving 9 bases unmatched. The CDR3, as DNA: TGTGCCAGCAGCATGGGACAGGGGATGGCGGACATTCAGTACTTC. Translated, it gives CASSMGQGMADIQYF.

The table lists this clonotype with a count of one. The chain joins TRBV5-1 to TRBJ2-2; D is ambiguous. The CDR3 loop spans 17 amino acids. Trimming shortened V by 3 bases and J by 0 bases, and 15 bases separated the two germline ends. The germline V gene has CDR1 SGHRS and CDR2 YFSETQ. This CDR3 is CASSSFDLPTNTGELFF. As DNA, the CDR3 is TGCGCCAGCAGCTCCTTCGATCTCCCTACGAACACCGGGGAGCTGTTTTTT.

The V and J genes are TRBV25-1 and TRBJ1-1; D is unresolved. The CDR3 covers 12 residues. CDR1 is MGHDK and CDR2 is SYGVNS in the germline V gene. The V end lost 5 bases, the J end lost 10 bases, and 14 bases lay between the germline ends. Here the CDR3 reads CASSQGPLGAFF. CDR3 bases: TGTGCCAGCAGTCAAGGACCCCTTGGAGCTTTCTTT.

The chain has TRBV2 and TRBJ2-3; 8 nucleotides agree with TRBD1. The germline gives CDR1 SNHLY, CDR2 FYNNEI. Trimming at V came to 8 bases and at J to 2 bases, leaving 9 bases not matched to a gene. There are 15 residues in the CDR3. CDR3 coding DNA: TGTGCCAGCGCCCCCGGACAGGGTCCCACAGATACGCAGTATTTT. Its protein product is CASAPGQGPTDTQYF. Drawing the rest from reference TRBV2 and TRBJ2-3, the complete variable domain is EPEVTQTPSHQVTQMGQEVILRCVPISNHLYFYWYRQILGQKVEFLVSFYNNEISEKSEIFDDQFSVERPDGSNFTLKIRSTKLEDSAMYFCASAPGQGPTDTQYFGPGTRLTVL.

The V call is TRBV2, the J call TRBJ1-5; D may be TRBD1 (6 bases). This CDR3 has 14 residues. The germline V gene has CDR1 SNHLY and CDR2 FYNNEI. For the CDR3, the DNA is TGTGCATCGACAGGAAGGGTAAGCAATCAGCCCCAGCATTTT. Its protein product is CASTGRVSNQPQHF. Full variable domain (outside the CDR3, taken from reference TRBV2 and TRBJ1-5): EPEVTQTPSHQVTQMGQEVILRCVPISNHLYFYWYRQILGQKVEFLVSFYNNEISEKSEIFDDQFSVERPDGSNFTLKIRSTKLEDSAMYFCASTGRVSNQPQHFGDGTRLSIL.

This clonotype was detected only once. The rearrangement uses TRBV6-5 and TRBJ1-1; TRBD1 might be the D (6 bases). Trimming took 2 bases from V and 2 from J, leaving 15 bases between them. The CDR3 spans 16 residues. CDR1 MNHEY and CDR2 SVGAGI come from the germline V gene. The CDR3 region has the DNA TGTGCCAGCAGTTACGATACGGACAGCGCTAACACTGAAGCTTTCTTT. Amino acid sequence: CASSYDTDSANTEAFF.

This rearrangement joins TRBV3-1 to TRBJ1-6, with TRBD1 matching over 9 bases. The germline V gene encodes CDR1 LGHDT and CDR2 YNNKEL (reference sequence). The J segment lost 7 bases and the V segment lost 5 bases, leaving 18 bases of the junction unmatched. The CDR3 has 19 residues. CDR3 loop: CASSSRSGTGRVSNSPLHF. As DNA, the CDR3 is TGTGCCAGCAGCTCCCGGAGCGGGACAGGGAGGGTTTCGAATTCACCCCTCCACTTT.